Listed here are 29 T cell receptor beta chains from one sample, sequenced in a study of shared clonotypes between healthy human individuals. This table comes from immunoSEQ multiplex PCR, and its TCRdb copy is limited to in-frame clones, with some not included. This sample yields just over 2,000,000 clones, of which around 95% are seen a single time; roughly 0.13% belongs to the top ten. Sequences were obtained from naive CD4+ T cells sorted from blood. The sample's subset: CD45RA+ positively selected. These receptors were obtained from a man younger than 35 in good health.

V gene TRBV7-2 combines with J gene TRBJ2-7; 9 bases are a match to TRBD2. Trimming at V came to 5 bases and at J to 7 bases, leaving 21 bases not matched to a gene. This CDR3 has 18 residues. The V gene's germline CDR1 is SGHTA and CDR2 FQGNSA. The CDR3 reads CASSRTTLAGTKAWEQYF. CDR3 sequence (DNA): TGTGCCAGCAGCCGAACTACACTAGCGGGCACGAAGGCGTGGGAGCAGTACTTC. The complete variable domain, with remaining parts taken from reference TRBV7-2 and TRBJ2-7, reads GAGVSQSPSNKVTEKGKDVELRCDPISGHTALYWYRQSLGQGLEFLIYFQGNSAPDKSGLPSDRFSAERTGGSVSTLTIQRTQQEDSAVYLCASSRTTLAGTKAWEQYFGPGTRLTVT.

Details on this clone: The sample has other DNA sequences that encode this CDR3 too. The V call is TRBV5-1, the J call TRBJ2-5; a weak D match, TRBD2 (7 bases). This CDR3 has 14 residues. V was cut by 4 bases and J by 4 bases, with 14 bases left in between. Germline V gene data show CDR1 as SGHRS and CDR2 as YFSETQ. CDR3 nucleotides: TGCGCCAGCAGCCCGGGGGGCCCAGGAGAGACCCAGTACTTC. Its protein product is CASSPGGPGETQYF.

This clone was seen a single time. The V call is TRBV6-1, the J call TRBJ1-1; D not certain. With 8 bases removed from V and 4 bases from J, the gap between germline ends came to 8 bases. Germline V CDR1 and CDR2: MNHNS, SASEGT. The CDR3 spans 11 residues. The CDR3 bases are TGTGCCAGCGTCGGTGCCACTGAAGCTTTCTTT. It is translated as CASVGATEAFF.

About this clone: Sequence at one end of the junction differs from germline and may be a read error. The rearrangement joins TRBV25-1 to TRBJ1-6; D remains unclear. The CDR3 covers 15 residues. Germline V gives CDR1 MGHDK, CDR2 SYGVNS. CDR3 loop: CASSGESSHNSPLHF. CDR3 coding DNA: TGTGCCAGCAGCGGCGAGAGCTCCCATAATTCACCCCTCCACTTT.

V usage is TRBV12-5 and J usage is TRBJ2-7; 8 positions match TRBD1. The CDR3 runs 13 residues. Germline CDR1 is LGHNT and CDR2 is FRNRAP. J gave up 4 bases and V 5 bases, and 4 bases lay outside the gene matches. The CDR3 nucleotides are TGTGCTAGTGGTCCGGACAGGGAATACGAGCAGTACTTC. Translation gives CASGPDREYEQYF.

This sequence joins TRBV7-2 and TRBJ2-1; D is uncertain. Trimming cost V 4 bases and J 2 bases, with 12 bases left between them. CDR1 is SGHTA, CDR2 FQGNSA, per germline. The CDR3 contains 15 residues. CDR3 region: CASSSSTSTYNEQFF. CDR3 nucleotide sequence: TGTGCCAGCAGCTCATCGACCTCTACCTACAATGAGCAGTTCTTC.

The rearrangement joins TRBV6-4 to TRBJ2-7, with 10 bases lining up with TRBD1. This CDR3 is built from 15 residues. Looked up from germline, CDR1 is MRHNA and CDR2 is SNTAGT. Trimming took 1 base from V and 2 from J; bases not matched to a gene: 2. This chain's CDR3 is CASSDWTGGTYEQYF. The CDR3 nucleotides are TGTGCCAGCAGTGACTGGACAGGGGGTACCTACGAGCAGTACTTC.

J is TRBJ2-1 and V is TRBV18, with 7 bases lining up with TRBD2. Per the germline V gene, CDR1 is KGHSH and CDR2 is LQKENI. V was clipped by 1 base and J by 8 bases; unmatched bases: 11. This CDR3 has 16 amino acids. The CDR3 is CASSPRVAGAGDEQFF. The CDR3 DNA sequence: TGTGCCAGCTCACCACGGGTGGCGGGAGCTGGGGATGAGCAGTTCTTC.

The rearrangement joins TRBV5-6 to TRBJ2-5; D remains unclear. Germline CDR1 reads SGHDT; CDR2 reads YYEEEE. With 2 bases removed from V and 2 bases from J, the gap between germline ends came to 7 bases. The CDR3 has 13 residues. This CDR3 is CASSFQVQETQYF. The CDR3 DNA reads as TGTGCCAGCAGCTTCCAGGTTCAAGAGACCCAGTACTTC.

A word on this clone: Additional DNA sequences in this sample encode the identical CDR3. The rearrangement links TRBV18 to TRBJ1-3; D is unclear. This CDR3 has 15 amino acids. Germline CDR1 and CDR2: KGHSH and LQKENI. V was pared by 4 bases and J by 0 bases, with 10 bases between. CDR3 coding DNA: TGTGCCAGCTCACACTTAGAGAGCTCTGGAAACACCATATATTTT. This translates into CASSHLESSGNTIYF. The entire variable domain, with the rest obtained from reference TRBV18 and TRBJ1-3, is as follows: NAGVMQNPRHLVRRRGQEARLRCSPMKGHSHVYWYRQLPEEGLKFMVYLQKENIIDESGMPKERFSAEFPKEGPSILRIQQVVRGDSAAYFCASSHLESSGNTIYFGEGSWLTVV.

The table lists this clone with a count of one. The genes are TRBV18 and TRBJ1-1, with D perhaps TRBD1 (5 bases). Germline lookup yields CDR1 KGHSH and CDR2 LQKENI. The CDR3 is made up of 14 amino acids. Trimming removed 2 bases from V and 3 bases from J, with 10 bases in between. In nucleotides, the CDR3 is TGTGCCAGCTCACCATCCGGGGCGGACACTGAAGCTTTCTTT. Translating gives CASSPSGADTEAFF.

This sequence joins TRBV2 and TRBJ2-7, with 11 bases lining up with TRBD1. Germline lookup yields CDR1 SNHLY and CDR2 FYNNEI. Trimming removed 10 bases from V and 6 bases from J; junction bases left unmatched: 11. This CDR3 has 14 residues. The chain's CDR3 is CATLLGQGAPEQYF. Here the CDR3 DNA reads TGTGCCACCTTACTAGGACAGGGGGCACCCGAGCAGTACTTC.

This clone was counted a single time. This sequence joins TRBV5-6 and TRBJ2-3; the D gene is possibly TRBD1 (6 bases). Germline V lookup: CDR1 SGHDT, CDR2 YYEEEE. V gave up 4 bases and J gave up 0 bases, with 9 bases separating them. The CDR3 covers 14 residues. The CDR3 nucleotides are TGTGCCAGCAGCCCCAGGGGTAGCACAGATACGCAGTATTTT. Encoded protein: CASSPRGSTDTQYF.

Notes on this clone: The same CDR3 can be traced to other DNA sequences in this sample. The chain is built from TRBV10-2 and TRBJ1-5, with D hard to call. Germline V gene sequence: CDR1 WSHSY, CDR2 SAAADI. The CDR3 is 12 amino acids. Trimming took 4 bases from V and 4 from J, leaving 5 bases between them. CDR3 protein: CASSAGNQPQHF. For the CDR3, the DNA is TGCGCCAGCAGTGCGGGAAATCAGCCCCAGCATTTT.

This chain joins TRBV11-2 and TRBJ2-2; D is undetermined. The CDR3 covers 13 residues. Germline V gene data show CDR1 as SGHAT and CDR2 as FQNNGV. V lost 5 bases and J lost 4, with 8 bases in between. CDR3 protein: CASSALGTGELFF. The CDR3 nucleotides are TGTGCCAGCAGCGCCCTTGGCACCGGGGAGCTGTTTTTT.

This chain uses TRBV29-1 with TRBJ2-2, with 9 bases lining up with TRBD1. The CDR3 length is 17 residues. V lost 7 bases and J lost 0; bases outside the gene matches: 12. Germline V CDR1 and CDR2: SQVTM, ANQGSEA. CDR3 nucleotide sequence: TGCAGCGCTACCACCGGGACAGGGAGAACGAACACCGGGGAGCTGTTTTTT. This sequence encodes CSATTGTGRTNTGELFF.

The chain uses TRBV2 and TRBJ2-5; tentatively, D is TRBD2 (5 bases). V shed 7 bases and J shed 5 bases, with 17 bases lying between them. The germline CDR1 and CDR2 sequences are SNHLY and FYNNEI. The CDR3 extends over 14 amino acids. The CDR3 reads CASTLAGVGETQYF. In DNA form, the CDR3 reads TGTGCCAGCACCCTGGCCGGGGTAGGGGAGACCCAGTACTTC. The variable domain in full, completed from reference TRBV2 and TRBJ2-5, reads EPEVTQTPSHQVTQMGQEVILRCVPISNHLYFYWYRQILGQKVEFLVSFYNNEISEKSEIFDDQFSVERPDGSNFTLKIRSTKLEDSAMYFCASTLAGVGETQYFGPGTRLLVL.

This chain joins TRBV6-1 and TRBJ1-6, with 7 bases identical to TRBD1. Per the germline V gene, CDR1 is MNHNS and CDR2 is SASEGT. CDR3 length equals 18 residues. With V trimmed by 3 bases and J by 0 bases, 8 bases remained unmatched. CDR3 coding DNA: TGTGCCAGCAGTGACCGACAGGGCGGGGGCTCCTATAATTCACCCCTCCACTTT. This codes for CASSDRQGGGSYNSPLHF.

Turning to this clone: The sample carries other DNA sequences with the same CDR3. This chain joins TRBV5-1 and TRBJ2-5, with D tentatively TRBD2 (5 bases). CDR3 length: 14 amino acids. V was trimmed by 0 bases and J by 2 bases, leaving 8 bases between them. Germline lookup yields CDR1 SGHRS and CDR2 YFSETQ. This CDR3 is CASSLGGNQETQYF. CDR3 nucleotides: TGCGCCAGCAGCTTGGGAGGGAATCAAGAGACCCAGTACTTC. Together with reference TRBV5-1 and TRBJ2-5, the CDR3 gives the full variable domain: KAGVTQTPRYLIKTRGQQVTLSCSPISGHRSVSWYQQTPGQGLQFLFEYFSETQRNKGNFPGRFSGRQFSNSRSEMNVSTLELGDSALYLCASSLGGNQETQYFGPGTRLLVL.

The rearrangement links TRBV6-1 to TRBJ1-2; unclear D gene. V dropped 2 bases and J dropped 8 bases, with 15 bases sitting between them. CDR3 length equals 14 residues. The V gene's germline CDR1 is MNHNS and CDR2 SASEGT. CDR3 nucleotide sequence: TGTGCCAGCAGTGAAACTTCGTTTTCGAGGGGCTACACCTTC. Translating it yields CASSETSFSRGYTF.

The V and J genes are TRBV4-1 and TRBJ2-2; tentative D call: TRBD2 (6 bases). The CDR3 loop spans 16 amino acids. The V and J ends lost 4 bases and 2 bases respectively, with 14 bases between them. Germline V gene data show CDR1 as MGHRA and CDR2 as YSYEKL. In DNA form, the CDR3 reads TGCGCCAGCAGCCTGGCGGGCGGGGCTAACACCGGGGAGCTGTTTTTT. It is translated as CASSLAGGANTGELFF.

The gene calls are TRBV27 and TRBJ2-7, with D possibly matching TRBD1 (6 bases). This CDR3 region has 16 residues. Germline CDR1 is MNHEY and CDR2 is SMNVEV (reference sequence). Trimming pared 4 bases from V and 4 bases from J, leaving 20 bases between. CDR3 protein: CASSSTAGTTRYEQYF. The CDR3 bases are TGTGCCAGCAGTTCCACGGCAGGGACAACTCGTTACGAGCAGTACTTC.

In DNA, the CDR3 is TGTGCCAGCAGTGCACGGGGCACAGATACGCAGTATTTT. It translates to CASSARGTDTQYF. The genes are TRBV6-4 and TRBJ2-3; the D is unclear. CDR3 length equals 13 residues. V gave up 4 bases and J gave up 1 base, with 6 bases separating them. The germline CDR1 and CDR2 sequences are MRHNA and SNTAGT.

The rearrangement joins TRBV5-1 to TRBJ2-3; unclear D gene. Germline V lookup: CDR1 SGHRS, CDR2 YFSETQ. The germline V and J ends were trimmed by 5 bases and 0 bases, with 13 bases remaining between them. This CDR3 is built from 15 residues. The CDR3 loop is CASRLDGPSTDTQYF. In DNA form, the CDR3 reads TGCGCCAGCAGACTGGACGGTCCTAGCACAGATACGCAGTATTTT.

The chain links TRBV9 to TRBJ1-4; TRBD1 might be the D (5 bases). The length of the CDR3 is 15 residues. V was trimmed by 3 bases and J by 1 base, leaving 10 bases between them. Germline CDR1 is SGDLS and CDR2 is YYNGEE. In DNA, the CDR3 is TGTGCCAGCAGCGCTGGGAGGGGAACTAATGAAAAACTGTTTTTT. This codes for CASSAGRGTNEKLFF.

This clone showed up just once. The V call is TRBV7-9, the J call TRBJ2-5; no clear D. CDR3 length: 15 amino acids. Germline V gene lookup returns CDR1 SEHNR and CDR2 FQNEAQ (reference sequence). The V gene lost 1 base and the J gene lost 5 bases, with 14 bases spanning the gap. The CDR3 nucleotides are TGTGCCAGCAGCTTAGTTGCGGCGTACGGGGAGACCCAGTACTTC. Translating gives CASSLVAAYGETQYF.

V and J are TRBV18 and TRBJ2-2; D remains unclear. The V gene lost 2 bases and the J gene lost 5 bases, with 12 bases spanning the gap. The CDR3 consists of 15 residues. Germline V CDR1 and CDR2: KGHSH, LQKENI. The CDR3 spells CASSPSLVRTGELFF. CDR3 nucleotides: TGTGCCAGCTCACCAAGTCTAGTTCGTACCGGGGAGCTGTTTTTT. Looking up the rest from reference TRBV18 and TRBJ2-2 gives the full variable domain: NAGVMQNPRHLVRRRGQEARLRCSPMKGHSHVYWYRQLPEEGLKFMVYLQKENIIDESGMPKERFSAEFPKEGPSILRIQQVVRGDSAAYFCASSPSLVRTGELFFGEGSRLTVL.

This clone was picked up a small number of times. Other DNA sequences from this sample encode an identical CDR3 as well. The chain joins TRBV6-6 to TRBJ1-1; TRBD1 is a possible D gene (6 bases). V lost 6 bases to trimming and J lost 0 bases, with 14 bases between them. CDR3 length: 15 residues. The germline CDR1 and CDR2 sequences are MNHNY and SVGAGI (reference sequence). The chain's CDR3 is CASRTLGQMNTEAFF. The CDR3 nucleotides are TGTGCCAGCAGGACACTTGGACAGATGAACACTGAAGCTTTCTTT.

This sequence joins TRBV6-5 and TRBJ1-2; the match to TRBD1 covers 8 bases. After removal of 10 bases from V and 0 bases from J, the junction contained 4 bases not matched to a gene. Germline CDR1 reads MNHEY; CDR2 reads SVGAGI. This CDR3 spans 13 amino acids. The CDR3: CATLDRANYGYTF. CDR3 DNA sequence: TGTGCCACGTTGGACAGGGCTAACTATGGCTACACCTTC.